Below, 9 T cell receptor beta chains from the same sample are listed, as sequenced in a study of blood T cells in healthy people across ages (dated by TCRdb to between 2015 and 2016). The method behind the library was 5' RACE. The instrument given in TCRdb is Illumina HiSeq 2500. A second PCR of about 6 to 11 cycles was run with a J-beta primer mix and a sample-barcoded 5' primer. TCRdb trimmed the raw reads at Q25, called clones with MiXCR and kept productive beta chains. Identical CDR3 protein sequences are pooled into one entry, listed with their most common genes and DNA. This sample gives about 1.5 million distinct CDR3 sequences in total; under 55% of them show up just once. The ten largest clones capture 4% of the sample. The specimen was blood. Receptors originate from a woman under 30 in good health.

V is TRBV7-2 and J is TRBJ1-2, with TRBD1 matching 9 bases. This CDR3 comprises 14 residues. Germline CDR1 SGHTA, CDR2 FQGNSA. J was trimmed by 5 bases and V by 4 bases; bases with no gene match: 5. CDR3 in amino acids: CASSSQGAGYGYTF. The CDR3 DNA reads TGTGCCAGCAGCTCACAGGGGGCGGGGTATGGCTACACCTTC.

Concerning this clonotype itself: Its ends do not fully match the called genes, so a read error is possible. J is TRBJ1-2 and V is TRBV27, with a weak D call TRBD1 (6 bases). Germline V gene lookup returns CDR1 MNHEY and CDR2 SMNVEV (reference sequence). The CDR3 contains 13 residues. CDR3 coding DNA: TGCGCCGCAGCGGGACACTCTCTGGCCGGCTACACCTTC. It specifies CAAAGHSLAGYTF.

This chain links TRBV5-1 with TRBJ2-7; D is perhaps TRBD1 (6 bases). Germline CDR1 and CDR2: SGHRS and YFSETQ. The CDR3 is made up of 14 amino acids. V was trimmed by 0 bases and J by 4 bases, leaving 11 bases between them. The CDR3 coding sequence is TGCGCCAGCAGCTTGGGGGACACCGTTTACGAGCAGTACTTC. As protein: CASSLGDTVYEQYF.

This clonotype was counted only a few times. V and J are TRBV9 and TRBJ2-1; the D gene could be TRBD1 or TRBD2 (5 bases each). Germline CDR1 reads SGDLS; CDR2 reads YYNGEE. V lost 0 bases and J 9 bases, leaving 7 bases between the germline ends. The CDR3 runs to 12 residues. In DNA form, the CDR3 reads TGTGCCAGCAGCGTAGTCGGGACTGAGCAGTTCTTC. Protein: CASSVVGTEQFF.

This clonotype was seen only once. This rearrangement joins TRBV4-1 to TRBJ2-1; D unresolved. The germline V gene encodes CDR1 MGHRA and CDR2 YSYEKL. The CDR3 loop spans 16 amino acids. Deletions cut 2 bases from V and 9 bases from J, with 20 bases between. CDR3 amino acids: CASSQLDILFYGEQFF. CDR3 coding DNA: TGCGCCAGCAGCCAATTAGACATACTCTTCTACGGTGAGCAGTTCTTC.

This clonotype was seen only once. V usage is TRBV20-1 and J usage is TRBJ2-7; TRBD2 aligns across 7 bases. Looked up from germline, CDR1 is DFQATT and CDR2 is SNEGSKA (reference sequence). The CDR3 covers 13 residues. V was clipped by 0 bases and J by 6 bases; unmatched bases: 5. CDR3: CSAREGTMLEQYF. As DNA, the CDR3 is TGCAGTGCTAGAGAGGGGACTATGCTCGAGCAGTACTTC.

A note on this clonotype: This CDR3 fails to terminate in the conserved phenylalanine or tryptophan, so it likely reflects a read error. The chain recombines TRBV6-6 with TRBJ1-2; no firm D call. Trimming cost V 7 bases and J 4 bases, with 10 bases left between them. This CDR3 has 12 residues. From germline, CDR1 is MNHNY and CDR2 SVGAGI (reference sequence). CDR3 protein: CASTGDGYGYTS. In DNA form, the CDR3 reads TGTGCCAGCACCGGGGATGGCTATGGCTACACCTCC.

This clonotype was recorded a few times. The chain combines TRBV30 with TRBJ2-5, with D uncertain. In germline, CDR1 is GTSNPN, CDR2 SVGIG (reference sequence). The V end lost 4 bases, the J end lost 4 bases, and 7 bases lay between the germline ends. The CDR3 sequence is 11 residues long. CDR3 sequence (DNA): TGTGCCTGGAAAAGTAGAGAGACCCAGTACTTC. This sequence encodes CAWKSRETQYF.

The sample holds many counts of this clonotype. This chain links TRBV18 with TRBJ1-2; D is unresolved. The CDR3 spans 13 residues. CDR1 and CDR2 from the germline V gene are KGHSH and LQKENI. V was clipped by 4 bases and J by 0 bases, with 6 bases between them. This chain's CDR3 is CASSLQANYGYTF. In DNA form, the CDR3 reads TGTGCCAGCTCACTGCAGGCTAACTATGGCTACACCTTC. Filled out from reference TRBV18 and TRBJ1-2, the complete variable domain reads NAGVMQNPRHLVRRRGQEARLRCSPMKGHSHVYWYRQLPEEGLKFMVYLQKENIIDESGMPKERFSAEFPKEGPSILRIQQVVRGDSAAYFCASSLQANYGYTFGSGTRLTVV.